The 14 T cell receptor beta chains below all came from one sample that was sequenced in a study of OX40 agonist ivuxolimab in advanced cancers. Here immunoSEQ multiplex PCR was the method, and the copy in TCRdb shows in-frame clones only, minus some. The table records roughly 70,000 clones, about 80% of them present only once. This material consisted of CD4+ or CD8+ T cells sorted from blood, taken in a trial of the OX40 agonist ivuxolimab. These receptor sequences come from an adult with an advanced solid tumor such as melanoma, head and neck, liver or kidney cancer.

The gene calls are TRBV9 and TRBJ2-3; D perhaps matches TRBD2 (6 bases). Per germline, CDR1 SGDLS and CDR2 YYNGEE. The V end lost 4 bases, the J end lost 2 bases, and 20 bases lay between the germline ends. This CDR3 is 17 amino acids long. CDR3 DNA sequence: TGTGCCAGCAGCAAGAGGGCAGTCGGCGGGACCACAGATACGCAGTATTTT. Translated, it gives CASSKRAVGGTTDTQYF. Variable domain in full (rest from reference TRBV9 and TRBJ2-3): DSGVTQTPKHLITATGQRVTLRCSPRSGDLSVYWYQQSLDQGLQFLIQYYNGEERAKGNILERFSAQQFPDLHSELNLSSLELGDSALYFCASSKRAVGGTTDTQYFGPGTRLTVL.

This chain connects TRBV5-4 to TRBJ2-1; D is ambiguous. Germline lookup yields CDR1 SGHNT and CDR2 YYREEE (reference sequence). V shed 0 bases and J shed 9 bases, with 10 bases lying between them. This CDR3 is 13 amino acids long. The chain's CDR3 is CASSLVPGGEQFF. CDR3 in DNA: TGTGCCAGCAGCTTGGTCCCCGGCGGTGAGCAGTTCTTC.

This clone was found once. The chain carries TRBV18 and TRBJ2-5; D perhaps matches TRBD1 (7 bases). This CDR3 contains 13 residues. CDR1 KGHSH and CDR2 LQKENI come from the germline V gene. Trimming removed 8 bases at V and 5 bases at J, with 15 bases between. The CDR3 loop reads CASSTGAGETQYF. CDR3 coding DNA: TGTGCCAGCAGCACAGGGGCGGGGGAGACCCAGTACTTC.

CDR3 sequence (DNA): TGTGCCAGCAGCTTGGGACTAGCTCGCGATACGCAGTATTTT. Translated: CASSLGLARDTQYF. The chain couples TRBV5-4 to TRBJ2-3; 7 nucleotides agree with TRBD2. CDR3 length equals 14 residues. Trimming took 0 bases from V and 6 from J; bases not matched to a gene: 4. Germline-derived CDR1 and CDR2 are SGHNT and YYREEE (reference sequence).

This chain links TRBV18 with TRBJ2-7, with no clear D. The CDR3 is 11 amino acids. V was clipped by 6 bases and J by 3 bases, with 6 bases between them. Germline-derived CDR1 and CDR2 are KGHSH and LQKENI. The CDR3 DNA sequence: TGTGCCAGCTCGCGCGACTACGAGCAGTACTTC. Encoded protein: CASSRDYEQYF.

The rearrangement uses TRBV7-8 and TRBJ2-1, with 14 bases that match TRBD2. J was trimmed by 9 bases and V by 5 bases; bases with no gene match: 6. Germline V CDR1 and CDR2: SGHVS, FQNEAQ. The length of the CDR3 is 15 residues. CDR3 sequence (DNA): TGTGCCAGCAGCCTGACTAGCGGGGGGGCCGTTGAGCAGTTCTTC. Its protein is CASSLTSGGAVEQFF.

The chain combines TRBV18 with TRBJ2-5; the D is unclear. This CDR3 is 13 amino acids long. Trimming left V 3 bases short and J 2 bases short, with 7 bases between. Germline lookup yields CDR1 KGHSH and CDR2 LQKENI. The CDR3, as DNA: TGTGCCAGCTCACCCTACCCTCAAGAGACCCAGTACTTC. It encodes CASSPYPQETQYF. The full variable domain, in which reference TRBV18 and TRBJ2-5 provide the parts outside the CDR3, is NAGVMQNPRHLVRRRGQEARLRCSPMKGHSHVYWYRQLPEEGLKFMVYLQKENIIDESGMPKERFSAEFPKEGPSILRIQQVVRGDSAAYFCASSPYPQETQYFGPGTRLLVL.

This sequence joins TRBV5-1 and TRBJ2-5, with D maybe TRBD2 (6 bases). The CDR3 length is 16 residues. Germline-derived CDR1 and CDR2 are SGHRS and YFSETQ. V gave up 0 bases and J gave up 7 bases, with 19 bases separating them. The CDR3 sequence is CASSLEGGVTSTTQYF. The DNA for the CDR3 is TGCGCCAGCAGCTTGGAGGGAGGTGTCACCTCAACGACCCAGTACTTC. The full variable domain, rest sourced from reference TRBV5-1 and TRBJ2-5, is KAGVTQTPRYLIKTRGQQVTLSCSPISGHRSVSWYQQTPGQGLQFLFEYFSETQRNKGNFPGRFSGRQFSNSRSEMNVSTLELGDSALYLCASSLEGGVTSTTQYFGPGTRLLVL.

This clone was counted only a few times. This rearrangement joins TRBV30 to TRBJ1-1, with D perhaps TRBD1 (5 bases). Germline values: CDR1 GTSNPN, CDR2 SVGIG (reference sequence). The CDR3 covers 15 residues. Trimming took off 1 base at V and 4 bases at J, with 16 bases between the two ends. CDR3 DNA sequence: TGTGCCTGGAGTGCCACCGGGGCTTGGGGCACTGAAGCTTTCTTT. It is translated as CAWSATGAWGTEAFF.

J is TRBJ2-5 and V is TRBV27, with 10 nucleotides matching TRBD1. The tail of the sequence fits TRBJ2-7 better, so the J call may be wrong. Germline CDR1 and CDR2: MNHEY and SMNVEV (reference sequence). This CDR3 comprises 16 residues. The CDR3 here is CASRRSSGTGVSEQYF. CDR3 sequence (DNA): TGTGCCAGCAGGAGAAGCTCCGGGACAGGGGTCTCCGAGCAGTACTTC.

The CDR3 bases are TGTGCCAGCAGTGAACTCCGCGGAGACAATGAGCAGTTCTTC. It specifies CASSELRGDNEQFF. V gene TRBV6-1 combines with J gene TRBJ2-1, with D unresolved. CDR1 MNHNS and CDR2 SASEGT come from the germline V gene. The CDR3 runs to 14 residues. V shed 2 bases and J shed 5 bases, with 10 bases lying between them.

The rearrangement joins TRBV2 to TRBJ1-1; 8 bases agree with TRBD1. Germline V gene sequence: CDR1 SNHLY, CDR2 FYNNEI. This CDR3 has 14 amino acids. The junction had 8 bases not matched to a gene; V was cut back by 8 bases and J by 3 bases. The CDR3 DNA follows: TGTGCCAGCGCCCAGGGGGCGCCGGACACTGAAGCTTTCTTT. Amino acid sequence: CASAQGAPDTEAFF.

The V gene is TRBV10-3, the J gene TRBJ2-7, with 12 positions matching TRBD2. Per the germline V gene, CDR1 is ENHRY and CDR2 is SYGVKD. The length of the CDR3 is 17 residues. With V trimmed by 2 bases and J by 5 bases, 10 bases remained unmatched. The CDR3 region is CAISEPTLAGGYNEQYF. CDR3 DNA sequence: TGTGCCATCAGTGAGCCTACCCTAGCGGGAGGGTATAACGAGCAGTACTTC.

The chain recombines TRBV2 with TRBJ2-5, with 12 bases that match TRBD2. Germline assignment: CDR1 SNHLY and CDR2 FYNNEI. The CDR3 has 14 residues. The trim removed 9 bases at V and 1 base at J, leaving 3 bases unmatched. In DNA, the CDR3 is TGTGCCAGTGGACTAGCGGGGATCCAAGAGACCCAGTACTTC. It codes for CASGLAGIQETQYF.